This T cell receptor (beta chain) originates from a study of T-cell reconstitution after alpha-beta-depleted transplantation in children. CDR1 and CDR2 (germline): MNHEY, SVGAGI. V was trimmed by 4 bases and J by 2 bases, leaving 14 bases between them. The CDR3 totals 15 residues. Study-wide results and limits: When one year had passed after transplant, most T-cell counts and diversity came from newly produced T cells.

A word on this clonotype: The antigen is not known.

Preparation of the TCRbeta library was carried out with unique molecular identifiers. TCRdb ran MiXCR on the PCR reads and lists one entry per CDR3 protein. This sample yields about 980,000 distinct CDR3 sequences, of which roughly 29% are seen a single time; over 25% belongs to the top ten. This clonotype was obtained from a boy under two years old who had a stem cell transplant for SCID, so the T cells may come from the graft donor. The material was PBMCs, mostly from graft donor cells, obtained 360 days after TCRalphabeta/CD19-depleted stem cell transplant. The chain links TRBV6-5 to TRBJ2-5; D could derive from TRBD1 or TRBD2 (5 bases each). This CDR3 reads CASSWDRTSQETQYF. Here the CDR3 DNA reads TGTGCCAGCAGTTGGGACCGAACCTCTCAAGAGACCCAGTACTTC.